A selection of T cell receptor beta chains follows, all from one sample in a study of T-cell reconstitution after alpha-beta-depleted transplantation in children. One entry per CDR3 protein results from TCRdb running MiXCR on the PCR reads. The sample yields a few hundred thousand distinct CDR3 sequences, under 13% seen once. The material was PBMCs from the stem cell graft donor, obtained from the stem cell graft. Every receptor here comes from a human donor who donated a stem cell graft to a child with acute myeloid leukemia. The CDR3 runs from the conserved cysteine through the conserved F or W. D genes are given only for firm matches. Some rows mark clone size as missing; the rest say once, few, many or name a class of expanded clone.

length | J | D | V | size | CDR3 | DNA
20 | TRBJ2-1 | . | TRBV29-1 | . | CSVVIWGGCFGAYSYNEQFF | TGCAGCGTTGTTATCTGGGGAGGTTGTTTCGGGGCCTACTCCTACAATGAGCAGTTCTTC
15 | TRBJ1-1 | . | TRBV5-1 | few | CASSLEGRGNTEAFF | TGCGCCAGCAGCTTAGAGGGCAGGGGAAACACTGAAGCTTTCTTT
13 | TRBJ2-7 | TRBD2 | TRBV12-3/TRBV12-4 | . | CASSFGGLGEQYF | TGTGCCAGCAGTTTCGGGGGGTTAGGCGAGCAGTACTTC
14 | TRBJ1-3 | . | TRBV5-6 | few | CASSLPGEENTIYF | TGTGCCAGCAGCTTGCCCGGGGAAGAAAACACCATATATTTT
14 | TRBJ2-2 | . | TRBV15 | . | CATSLRGWAGELFF | TGTGCCACCAGCCTCCGAGGATGGGCCGGGGAGCTGTTTTTT
12 | TRBJ2-7 | . | TRBV27 | . | CASSPDGYEQYF | TGTGCCAGCAGTCCAGACGGGTACGAGCAGTACTTC
14 | TRBJ1-5 | . | TRBV12-3/TRBV12-4 | few | CASSFTGLNQPQHF | TGTGCCAGCAGTTTTACAGGGTTGAATCAGCCCCAGCATTTT
14 | TRBJ1-2 | . | TRBV18 | few | CASSPQRANYGYTF | TGTGCCAGCTCACCACAGAGGGCTAACTATGGCTACACCTTC
15 | TRBJ2-1 | TRBD2 | TRBV5-6 | few | CASSFSGRAGSEQFF | TGTGCCAGCAGCTTCAGCGGGAGGGCCGGGAGTGAGCAGTTCTTC
15 | TRBJ2-1 | TRBD2 | TRBV27 | . | CASSWEGSVDNEQFF | TGTGCCAGCAGTTGGGAGGGGTCGGTGGACAATGAGCAGTTCTTC
15 | TRBJ2-5 | . | TRBV3-1 | . | CASSQDSGLGRTQYF | TGTGCCAGCAGCCAAGATTCCGGGCTAGGGCGGACCCAGTACTTC
16 | TRBJ1-2 | . | TRBV4-1 | . | CASSQGFSLENYGYTF | TGCGCCAGCAGCCAAGGTTTTTCCCTGGAAAACTATGGCTACACCTTC
15 | TRBJ1-2 | TRBD1 | TRBV19 | . | CASTEQGASPDGYTF | TGTGCCAGTACAGAACAGGGGGCGTCCCCAGATGGCTACACCTTC
14 | TRBJ1-2 | . | TRBV3-1 | . | CASSQYQGGYGYTF | TGTGCCAGCAGCCAATATCAGGGCGGGTATGGCTACACCTTC
13 | TRBJ1-2 | . | TRBV30 | . | CAWRGTGQIGYTF | TGTGCCTGGAGGGGCACAGGGCAGATTGGCTACACCTTC
14 | TRBJ2-1 | TRBD1 | TRBV12-3/TRBV12-4 | many | CASTTGTAGHEQFF | TGTGCCAGCACCACCGGGACAGCCGGACATGAGCAGTTCTTC
17 | TRBJ2-1 | TRBD2 | TRBV6-1 | . | CASTPEIRLAGPGEQFF | TGTGCCAGCACGCCTGAGATAAGGCTAGCGGGCCCGGGTGAGCAGTTCTTC
14 | TRBJ2-3 | . | TRBV20-1 | . | CSATGGSFTDTQYF | TGCAGTGCTACTGGTGGTTCCTTCACAGATACGCAGTATTTT
17 | TRBJ2-3 | . | TRBV25-1 | few | CASSDVTGGSTTDTQYF | TGTGCCAGCAGTGACGTCACAGGAGGGTCCACCACAGATACGCAGTATTTT
17 | TRBJ2-1 | TRBD1 | TRBV18 | few | CASSPLRTGSSYNEQFF | TGTGCCAGCTCACCACTGCGGACAGGGAGCTCCTACAATGAGCAGTTCTTC
14 | TRBJ1-2 | . | TRBV5-1 | . | CASSLRGERDGYTF | TGCGCCAGCAGCTTACGGGGGGAGAGGGATGGCTACACCTTC
16 | TRBJ1-6 | . | TRBV21-1 | . | CASSKVPRRGNSPLHF | TGTGCCAGCAGCAAAGTTCCCAGGAGAGGGAATTCACCCCTCCACTTT
16 | TRBJ2-7 | TRBD2 | TRBV15 | . | CATSRAETSVGYGQYF | TGTGCCACCAGCAGAGCGGAGACTAGCGTCGGCTACGGGCAGTACTTC
17 | TRBJ1-4 | . | TRBV4-2 | few | CASSLGRGRGVREKLFF | TGTGCCAGCAGCCTAGGACGGGGCAGAGGGGTTCGGGAAAAACTGTTTTTT
13 | TRBJ1-2 | . | TRBV12-3/TRBV12-4 | few | CASSFYDREGYTF | TGTGCCAGCAGTTTTTATGACCGAGAAGGCTACACCTTC
16 | TRBJ2-1 | TRBD2 | TRBV7-3 | . | CASSPTSGSPYNEQFF | TGTGCCAGCAGCCCGACTAGCGGGAGCCCCTACAATGAGCAGTTCTTC
15 | TRBJ2-5 | TRBD2 | TRBV9 | . | CASSEAGTSGETQYF | TGTGCCAGCAGCGAGGCCGGGACTAGCGGGGAGACCCAGTACTTC
14 | TRBJ1-1 | . | TRBV20-1 | many | CSASLPGVNTEAFF | TGCAGTGCTAGCCTACCCGGGGTGAACACTGAAGCTTTCTTT
15 | TRBJ2-5 | . | TRBV6-1 | few | CASSEGVRAGETQYF | TGTGCCAGCAGTGAAGGAGTCAGGGCGGGAGAGACCCAGTACTTC
13 | TRBJ2-5 | . | TRBV6-2/TRBV6-3 | few | CASSYGFQETQYF | TGTGCCAGCAGTTACGGATTCCAAGAGACCCAGTACTTC
15 | TRBJ1-1 | . | TRBV5-1 | . | CASSLRTGSGTEAFF | TGCGCCAGCAGCCTCAGAACCGGGTCGGGCACTGAAGCTTTCTTT
11 | TRBJ2-4 | . | TRBV5-1 | . | CASSSGDIQYF | TGCGCCAGCAGCTCAGGGGACATTCAGTACTTC
13 | TRBJ1-5 | . | TRBV6-9 | . | CASSPGYNQPQHF | TGTGCCAGCAGCCCAGGTTACAATCAGCCCCAGCATTTT
12 | TRBJ1-5 | . | TRBV29-1 | . | CSVVLRNQPQHF | TGCAGCGTTGTTCTGAGGAATCAGCCCCAGCATTTT
15 | TRBJ2-1 | TRBD2 | TRBV7-2 | few | CASSHPSGGQDEQFF | TGTGCCAGCAGCCACCCATCGGGGGGGCAGGATGAGCAGTTCTTC
17 | TRBJ2-6 | . | TRBV5-1 | few | CASSLGGTTSGANVLTF | TGCGCCAGCAGCTTGGGCGGGACAACCTCTGGGGCCAACGTCCTGACTTTC
17 | TRBJ2-3 | TRBD2 | TRBV30 | many | CAWSVYRTSGRTDTQYF | TGTGCCTGGAGTGTATATCGGACTAGCGGGAGGACAGATACGCAGTATTTT
14 | TRBJ2-3 | TRBD1 | TRBV10-3 | . | CAIRPQGSTDTQYF | TGTGCCATCAGACCACAGGGGAGCACAGATACGCAGTATTTT
17 | TRBJ2-1 | TRBD1 | TRBV4-1 | . | CASSQDTGTGLVNEQFF | TGCGCCAGCAGCCAAGATACAGGGACAGGGTTAGTCAATGAGCAGTTCTTC
18 | TRBJ1-1 | TRBD1 | TRBV15 | few | CATSRDNSGGRGNTEAFF | TGTGCCACCAGCAGGGACAATTCAGGGGGCCGGGGAAACACTGAAGCTTTCTTT